A single sample gave rise to the 2 T cell receptor beta chains below, sequenced in a study of cytomegalovirus exposure and HLA in healthy donors (dated 2017 in TCRdb). The protocol used for the library was the immunoSEQ multiplex PCR assay. For the multiplex PCR, a mixture combining 60 forward primers for TCR Vbeta segments and 13 reverse primers for TCR Jbeta segments was used. Held by TCRdb, this immuneACCESS table contains in-frame sequences only and omits some clones. Under half of the omission traces to an unresolved V gene where checked; the cause of the rest is unknown. Present in this sample are 180,000 or so clones, around 80% of which were seen just once. Of the sample, approximately 1.3% is held by the ten largest clones. The sample taken for sequencing was PBMCs. The receptor source for this set is a girl between 5 and 17 years old in good health and CMV-seropositive.

The V and J genes are TRBV4-1 and TRBJ2-7; D may be TRBD1 (6 bases). V was clipped by 4 bases and J by 4 bases, with 14 bases between them. Germline CDR1 and CDR2: MGHRA and YSYEKL. CDR3 length: 14 amino acids. In DNA form, the CDR3 reads TGCGCCAGCAGCCCACAGGGCACCGGTTACGAGCAGTACTTC. Protein sequence: CASSPQGTGYEQYF.

The table lists this clone with a few counts. This sequence joins TRBV4-1 and TRBJ1-3; the D gene is possibly TRBD1 (6 bases). The ends were cut back, 2 bases at V and 4 bases at J, with 6 bases in the middle. There are 13 residues in the CDR3. Germline CDR1 is MGHRA and CDR2 is YSYEKL. The chain's CDR3 is CASSQTGGNTIYF. The CDR3 bases are TGCGCCAGCAGCCAAACAGGGGGAAACACCATATATTTT.